This T cell receptor beta chain was sequenced for a study of T-cell memory formation after mild COVID-19. Study-level findings and limits: Clones which contracted sat mainly in CM and EM if CD4+, and in EMRA if CD8+.

Germline V gene data show CDR1 as DFQATT and CDR2 as SNEGSKA (reference sequence). This CDR3 has 13 residues. In regard to this clonotype: What it binds is not known. At one end the junction does not follow the germline gene, possibly because of a read error.

TCRdb ran MiXCR on the 5' RACE reads and lists one entry per CDR3 protein. The profile covers roughly 510,000 distinct CDR3 sequences, with around a sixth appearing a single time and about 8.6% taken by the ten largest. The sequence was obtained from an adult woman who had mild COVID-19 (a few samples of this study predate the infection). Cell type and time point are not known. The V call is TRBV20-1, the J call TRBJ1-4; D remains unclear. Sequencing was performed on PBMCs or a T cell subset sorted from them (not recorded which). CDR3 bases: TGCAGTGCTAGAAGGCCGACTACTGAAAAACTGTTTTTT. This gives the protein CSARRPTTEKLFF.